This entry features one T cell receptor (beta chain) sequence. The authors' processing: Researchers report that nucleated cell counts were estimated from reference gene primer amplification. Sequencing used immunoSEQ multiplex PCR; TCRdb keeps in-frame clones, though not all of them. That table supplies the V and J calls and clone size; D and trimming were determined from the DNA. The table lists roughly 260,000 clones, roughly 86% of them singletons. The record originates from a study of blood T cell repertoires in COVID-19. The wider study: The cDNA or gDNA used as material had been derived from T cells, B-cell-depleted T cells, or PBMCs.

This CDR3 region has 14 residues. V trimming: 5 bases; J trimming: 9 bases; junction bases outside the gene matches: 6. Germline-derived CDR1 and CDR2 are LNHDA and SQIVND (reference sequence). This receptor was identified in a woman aged 30 to 39 with COVID-19, enrolled during active disease. Sequenced: peripheral blood. The chain uses TRBV19 and TRBJ2-1; 11 positions agree with TRBD2. CDR3 DNA: TGTGCCAGTAGTCCAGGACTAGCGGGTTTTGAGCAGTTCTTC. It yields the protein CASSPGLAGFEQFF.